This T cell receptor (beta chain) is drawn from a study of blood T cell repertoires in COVID-19. Study background: COVID-19 samples collected from the United States, Italy and Spain covered acute and convalescent phases. T cells, B-cell-depleted T cells, or PBMCs provided the cDNA or gDNA that served as material.

Study processing details: Reference gene primers were amplified, and this amplification served to estimate nucleated cell counts. This table comes from immunoSEQ multiplex PCR, and its TCRdb copy is limited to in-frame clones, with some not included. V, J and clone size derive from that table, while D and trimming were established from the DNA sequence. Of 50,000 to 75,000 clones in the sample, about 86% were seen once. Germline CDR1 and CDR2: SNHLY and FYNNEI. The CDR3 extends over 16 amino acids. The V end lost 5 bases, the J end lost 4 bases, and 18 bases lay between the germline ends. This receptor was identified in an elderly woman with active or convalescent COVID-19. Sequencing used peripheral blood. The rearrangement joins TRBV2 to TRBJ1-3; D call uncertain. The DNA for the CDR3 is TGTGCCAGCAGTCCCCGAAAGTCCTCGGGAGGAAACACCATATATTTT. Its translation: CASSPRKSSGGNTIYF.